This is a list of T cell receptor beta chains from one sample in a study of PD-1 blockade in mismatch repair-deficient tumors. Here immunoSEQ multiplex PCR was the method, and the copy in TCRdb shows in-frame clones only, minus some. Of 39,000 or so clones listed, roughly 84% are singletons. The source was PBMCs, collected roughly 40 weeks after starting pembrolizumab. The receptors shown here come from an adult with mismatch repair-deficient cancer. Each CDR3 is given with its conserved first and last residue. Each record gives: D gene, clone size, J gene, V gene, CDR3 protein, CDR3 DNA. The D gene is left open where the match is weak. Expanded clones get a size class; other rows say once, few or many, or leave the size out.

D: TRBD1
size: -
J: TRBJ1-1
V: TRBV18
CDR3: CASSPPQGTYTEAFF
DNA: TGTGCCAGCTCACCACCACAGGGGACCTACACTGAAGCTTTCTTT

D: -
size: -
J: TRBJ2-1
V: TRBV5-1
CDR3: CASSAGGLGGYNEQFF
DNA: TGCGCCAGCAGCGCTGGGGGGTTGGGAGGCTACAATGAGCAGTTCTTC

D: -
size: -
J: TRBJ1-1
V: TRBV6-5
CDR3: CASSYSGSMNTEAFF
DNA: TGTGCCAGCAGTTACTCTGGCAGTATGAACACTGAAGCTTTCTTT

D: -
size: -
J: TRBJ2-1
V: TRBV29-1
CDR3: CSVSHREAYNEQFF
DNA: TGCAGCGTTTCTCACAGGGAAGCCTACAATGAGCAGTTCTTC

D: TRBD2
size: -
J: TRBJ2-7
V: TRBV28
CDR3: CASTGGVTEVYEQYF
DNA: TGTGCCAGCACGGGAGGCGTGACAGAGGTCTACGAGCAGTACTTC

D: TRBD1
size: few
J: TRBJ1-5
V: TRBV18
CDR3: CASSGQRNQPQHF
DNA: TGTGCCAGCTCGGGACAGAGAAATCAGCCCCAGCATTTT

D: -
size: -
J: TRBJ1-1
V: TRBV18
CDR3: CASSPGQGNTEAFF
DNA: TGTGCCAGCTCACCAGGTCAGGGGAACACTGAAGCTTTCTTT

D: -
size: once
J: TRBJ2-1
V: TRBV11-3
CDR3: CASSRVGEQFF
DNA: TGTGCCAGCAGCAGAGTTGGTGAGCAGTTCTTC

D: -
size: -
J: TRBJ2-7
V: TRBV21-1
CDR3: CASSVADFPSYEQYF
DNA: TGTGCCAGCAGTGTAGCGGACTTCCCTAGCTACGAGCAGTACTTC

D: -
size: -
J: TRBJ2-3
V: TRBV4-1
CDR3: CASSRQELTDTQYF
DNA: TGCGCCAGCAGCCGCCAGGAATTGACAGATACGCAGTATTTT

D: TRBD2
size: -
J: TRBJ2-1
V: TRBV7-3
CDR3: CASSHRGVREFNEQFF
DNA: TGTGCCAGCAGCCACCGGGGGGTGCGGGAGTTCAATGAGCAGTTCTTC

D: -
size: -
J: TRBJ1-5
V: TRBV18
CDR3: CASSPLGTARGWSNQPQHF
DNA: TGTGCCAGCTCACCACTAGGCACCGCCCGGGGGTGGAGCAATCAGCCCCAGCATTTT

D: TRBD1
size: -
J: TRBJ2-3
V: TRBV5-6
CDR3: CASSSGQGTDTQYF
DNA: TGTGCCAGCAGCTCGGGACAGGGTACAGATACGCAGTATTTT

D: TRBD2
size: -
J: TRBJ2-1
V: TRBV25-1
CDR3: CASSNSGRPHEQFF
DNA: TGTGCCAGCAGTAATAGCGGGAGGCCCCATGAGCAGTTCTTC

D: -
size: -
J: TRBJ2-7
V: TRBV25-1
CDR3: CASSWRGGTYEQYF
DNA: TGTGCCAGCAGTTGGAGGGGGGGGACCTACGAGCAGTACTTC

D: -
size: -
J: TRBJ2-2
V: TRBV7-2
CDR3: CASSLIVGELFF
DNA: TGTGCCAGCAGCTTAATAGTCGGGGAGCTGTTTTTT

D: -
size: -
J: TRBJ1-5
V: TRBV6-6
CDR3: CASRGTASLGQPQHF
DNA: TGTGCCAGCAGGGGGACTGCCTCCTTAGGGCAGCCCCAGCATTTT

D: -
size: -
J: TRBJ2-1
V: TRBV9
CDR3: CASSVGTHGYNEQFF
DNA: TGTGCCAGCAGCGTAGGGACTCATGGCTACAATGAGCAGTTCTTC

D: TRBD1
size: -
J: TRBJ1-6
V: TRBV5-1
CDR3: CASSLARQGPSTLHF
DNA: TGCGCCAGCAGCTTGGCCCGACAGGGCCCCTCCACCCTCCACTTT

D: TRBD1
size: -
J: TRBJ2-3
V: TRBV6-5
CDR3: CASSYPGQGETDTQYF
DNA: TGTGCCAGCAGCTACCCGGGACAGGGGGAAACAGATACGCAGTATTTT

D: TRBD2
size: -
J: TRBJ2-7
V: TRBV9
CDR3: CASSVAGIAGDGEQYF
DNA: TGTGCCAGCAGCGTAGCTGGAATAGCGGGAGACGGCGAGCAGTACTTC

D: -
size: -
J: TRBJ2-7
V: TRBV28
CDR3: CASISSGLYEQYF
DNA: TGTGCCAGCATATCCTCCGGTCTTTACGAGCAGTACTTC

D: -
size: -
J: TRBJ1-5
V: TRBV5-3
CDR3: CARSLASLYRAVEQPQHF
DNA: TGTGCCAGAAGCTTGGCTTCCTTATACAGGGCGGTGGAGCAGCCCCAGCATTTT

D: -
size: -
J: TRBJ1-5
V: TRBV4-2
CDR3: CASSHPDGDSNQPQHF
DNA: TGTGCCAGCAGCCACCCGGACGGGGATAGCAATCAGCCCCAGCATTTT

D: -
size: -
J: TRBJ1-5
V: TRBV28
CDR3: CASSSAGEASRPQHF
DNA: TGTGCCAGCAGCTCTGCAGGGGAAGCGAGTCGGCCCCAGCATTTT

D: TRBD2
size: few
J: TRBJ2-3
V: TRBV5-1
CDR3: CASSPDGDLAVSTDTQYF
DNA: TGCGCCAGCAGTCCCGACGGAGATCTAGCGGTGAGCACAGATACGCAGTATTTT

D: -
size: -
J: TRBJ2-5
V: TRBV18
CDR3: CASSARGNFGGGETQYF
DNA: TGTGCCAGCTCAGCCAGGGGAAATTTTGGTGGAGGAGAGACCCAGTACTTC

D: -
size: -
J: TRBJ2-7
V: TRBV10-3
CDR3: CAISGSLSNYEQYF
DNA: TGTGCCATCAGCGGTAGCTTATCAAACTACGAGCAGTACTTC

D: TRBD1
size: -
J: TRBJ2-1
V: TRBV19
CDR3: CASSHGAVWSPGTVVYNEQFF
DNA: TGTGCCAGTAGTCATGGGGCCGTATGGTCGCCCGGGACAGTAGTCTACAATGAGCAGTTCTTC

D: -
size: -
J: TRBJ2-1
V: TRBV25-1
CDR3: CASSDIQGHFF
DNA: TGTGCCAGCAGTGATATCCAGGGTCACTTCTTC

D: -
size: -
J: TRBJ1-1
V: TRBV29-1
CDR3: CSAGITVGNTEAFF
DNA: TGCAGCGCGGGGATTACAGTTGGGAACACTGAAGCTTTCTTT